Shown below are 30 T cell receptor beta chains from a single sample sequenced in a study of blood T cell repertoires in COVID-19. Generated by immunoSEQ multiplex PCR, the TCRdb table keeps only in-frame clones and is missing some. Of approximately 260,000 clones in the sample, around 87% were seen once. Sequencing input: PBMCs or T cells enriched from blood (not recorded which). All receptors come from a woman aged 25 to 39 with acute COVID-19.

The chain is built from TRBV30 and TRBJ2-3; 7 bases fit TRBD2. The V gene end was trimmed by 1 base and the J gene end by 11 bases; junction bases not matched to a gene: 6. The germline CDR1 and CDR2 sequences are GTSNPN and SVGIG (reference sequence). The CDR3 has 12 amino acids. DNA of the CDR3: TGTGCCTGGAGTGGGACGGGGGGTGTGCAGTATTTT. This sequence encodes CAWSGTGGVQYF.

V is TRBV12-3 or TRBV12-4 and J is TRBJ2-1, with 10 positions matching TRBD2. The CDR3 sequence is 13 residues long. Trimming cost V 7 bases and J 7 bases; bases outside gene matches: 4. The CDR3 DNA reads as TGTGCCAGCAAGCCTAGCGGGAGTAATGAGCAGTTCTTC. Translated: CASKPSGSNEQFF.

This CDR3 is CASSFPRQGDIYGYTF. For the CDR3, the DNA is TGTGCCAGCAGTTTCCCCCGACAGGGTGATATTTATGGCTACACCTTC. The chain employs TRBV28 and TRBJ1-2; 7 bases line up with TRBD1. The CDR3 is 16 residues long. Germline CDR1 is MDHEN and CDR2 is SYDVKM. V lost 3 bases and J lost 5; bases outside the gene matches: 12.

Here the CDR3 DNA reads TGTGCCAGTAGTATGGGAGGCGCTCTCGGATACGAGCAGTACTTC. It is translated as CASSMGGALGYEQYF. The V gene is TRBV19, the J gene TRBJ2-7; D is perhaps TRBD2 (6 bases). The germline gives CDR1 LNHDA, CDR2 SQIVND (reference sequence). The CDR3 spans 15 residues. V dropped 3 bases and J dropped 4 bases, with 16 bases sitting between them.

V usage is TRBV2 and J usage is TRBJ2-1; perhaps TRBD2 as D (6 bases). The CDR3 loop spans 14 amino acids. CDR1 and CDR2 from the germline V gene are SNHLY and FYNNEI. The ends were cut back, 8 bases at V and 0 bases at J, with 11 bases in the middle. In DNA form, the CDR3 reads TGTGCCAGCGGGAGGCGGGGCTCCTACAATGAGCAGTTCTTC. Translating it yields CASGRRGSYNEQFF.

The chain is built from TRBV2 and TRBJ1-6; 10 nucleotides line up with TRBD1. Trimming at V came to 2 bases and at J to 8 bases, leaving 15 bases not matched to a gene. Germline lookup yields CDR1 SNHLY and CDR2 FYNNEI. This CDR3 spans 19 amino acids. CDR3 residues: CASSERLLRRGTGDSPLHF. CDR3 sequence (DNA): TGTGCCAGCAGTGAAAGGCTCTTACGTCGCGGGACAGGGGATTCACCCCTCCACTTT.

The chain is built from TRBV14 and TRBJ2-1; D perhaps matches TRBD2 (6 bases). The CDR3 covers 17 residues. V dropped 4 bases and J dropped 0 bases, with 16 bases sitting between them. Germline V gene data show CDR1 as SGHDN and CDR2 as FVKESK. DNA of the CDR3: TGTGCCAGCAGCCCTTTGTTAGCGGCCTCCTCCTACAATGAGCAGTTCTTC. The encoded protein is CASSPLLAASSYNEQFF. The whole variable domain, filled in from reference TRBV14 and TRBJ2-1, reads EAGVTQFPSHSVIEKGQTVTLRCDPISGHDNLYWYRRVMGKEIKFLLHFVKESKQDESGMPNNRFLAERTGGTYSTLKVQPAELEDSGVYFCASSPLLAASSYNEQFFGPGTRLTVL.

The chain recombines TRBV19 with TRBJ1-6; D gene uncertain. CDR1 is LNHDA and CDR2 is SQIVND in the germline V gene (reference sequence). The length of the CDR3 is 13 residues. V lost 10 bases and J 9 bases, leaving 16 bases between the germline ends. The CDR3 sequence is CATSRARGSPLHF. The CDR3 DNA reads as TGTGCCACTTCGAGGGCGCGCGGTTCACCCCTCCACTTT.

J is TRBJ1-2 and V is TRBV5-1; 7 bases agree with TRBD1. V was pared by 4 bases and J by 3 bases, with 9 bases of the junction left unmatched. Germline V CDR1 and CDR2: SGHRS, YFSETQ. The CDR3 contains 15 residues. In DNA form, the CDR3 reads TGCGCCAGCAGCCCAGACAGGGTAGGGCACTATGGCTACACCTTC. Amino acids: CASSPDRVGHYGYTF.

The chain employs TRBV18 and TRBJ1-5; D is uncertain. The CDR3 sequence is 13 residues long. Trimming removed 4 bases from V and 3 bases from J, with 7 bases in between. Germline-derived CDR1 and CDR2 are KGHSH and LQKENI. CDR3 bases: TGTGCCAGCTCACGACTCCACAATCAGCCCCAGCATTTT. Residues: CASSRLHNQPQHF.

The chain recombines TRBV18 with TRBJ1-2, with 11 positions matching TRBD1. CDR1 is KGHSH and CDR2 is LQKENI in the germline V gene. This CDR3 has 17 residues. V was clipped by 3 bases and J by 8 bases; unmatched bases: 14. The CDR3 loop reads CASSPLDRGREGSGYTF. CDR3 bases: TGTGCCAGCTCACCGTTGGACAGGGGGCGCGAAGGTTCCGGCTACACCTTC. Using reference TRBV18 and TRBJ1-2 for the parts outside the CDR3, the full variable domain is NAGVMQNPRHLVRRRGQEARLRCSPMKGHSHVYWYRQLPEEGLKFMVYLQKENIIDESGMPKERFSAEFPKEGPSILRIQQVVRGDSAAYFCASSPLDRGREGSGYTFGSGTRLTVV.

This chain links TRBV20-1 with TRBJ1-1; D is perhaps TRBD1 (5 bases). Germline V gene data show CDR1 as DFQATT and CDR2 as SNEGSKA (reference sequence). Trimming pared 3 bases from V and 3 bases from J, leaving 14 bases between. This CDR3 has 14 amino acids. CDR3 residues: CSASYPDKHTEAFF. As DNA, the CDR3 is TGCAGTGCTAGTTATCCGGACAAGCACACTGAAGCTTTCTTT.

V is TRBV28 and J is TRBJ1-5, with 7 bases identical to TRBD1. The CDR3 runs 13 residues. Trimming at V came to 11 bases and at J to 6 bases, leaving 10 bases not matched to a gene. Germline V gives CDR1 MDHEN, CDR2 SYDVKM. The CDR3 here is CAASTGAGQPQHF. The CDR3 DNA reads TGTGCCGCATCAACAGGGGCGGGTCAGCCCCAGCATTTT.

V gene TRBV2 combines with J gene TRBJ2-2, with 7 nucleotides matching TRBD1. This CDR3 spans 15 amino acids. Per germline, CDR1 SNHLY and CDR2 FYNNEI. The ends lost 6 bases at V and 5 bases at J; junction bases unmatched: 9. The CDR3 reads CASRDDRVSTGELFF. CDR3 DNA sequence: TGTGCCAGCAGGGACGACAGGGTCAGTACCGGGGAGCTGTTTTTT. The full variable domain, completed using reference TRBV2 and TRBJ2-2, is EPEVTQTPSHQVTQMGQEVILRCVPISNHLYFYWYRQILGQKVEFLVSFYNNEISEKSEIFDDQFSVERPDGSNFTLKIRSTKLEDSAMYFCASRDDRVSTGELFFGEGSRLTVL.

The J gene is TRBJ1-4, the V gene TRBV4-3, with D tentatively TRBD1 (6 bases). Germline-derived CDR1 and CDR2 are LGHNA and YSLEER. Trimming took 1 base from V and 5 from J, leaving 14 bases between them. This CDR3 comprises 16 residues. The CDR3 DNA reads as TGCGCCAGCAGCCAAGTTCTCGGACAGCGAAATGAAAAACTGTTTTTT. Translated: CASSQVLGQRNEKLFF.

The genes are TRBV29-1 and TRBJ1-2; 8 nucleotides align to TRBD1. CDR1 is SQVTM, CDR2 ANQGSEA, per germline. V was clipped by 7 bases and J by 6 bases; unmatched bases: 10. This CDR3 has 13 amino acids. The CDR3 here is CSARSNRGNGYTF. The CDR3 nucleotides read TGCAGCGCCCGGTCTAACAGGGGGAATGGCTACACCTTC.

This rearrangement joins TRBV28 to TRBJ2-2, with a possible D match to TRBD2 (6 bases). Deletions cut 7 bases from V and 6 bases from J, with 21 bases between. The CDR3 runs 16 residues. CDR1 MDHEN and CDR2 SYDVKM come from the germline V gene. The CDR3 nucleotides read TGTGCCAGCACCGAACCTGGGGGGAGTTCGGCCGGGGAGCTGTTTTTT. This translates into CASTEPGGSSAGELFF.

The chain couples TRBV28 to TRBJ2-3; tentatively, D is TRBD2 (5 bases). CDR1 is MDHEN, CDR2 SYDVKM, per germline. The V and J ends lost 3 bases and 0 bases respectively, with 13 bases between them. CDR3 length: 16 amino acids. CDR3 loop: CASSFPRSSSTDTQYF. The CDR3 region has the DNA TGTGCCAGCAGTTTTCCCCGGTCTAGCAGCACAGATACGCAGTATTTT.

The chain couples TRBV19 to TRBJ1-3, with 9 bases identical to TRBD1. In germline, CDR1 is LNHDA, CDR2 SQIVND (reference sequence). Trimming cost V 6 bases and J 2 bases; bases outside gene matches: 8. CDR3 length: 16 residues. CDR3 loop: CASSSTGTGTGNTIYF. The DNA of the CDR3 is TGTGCCAGTAGCTCAACCGGGACAGGGACTGGAAACACCATATATTTT.

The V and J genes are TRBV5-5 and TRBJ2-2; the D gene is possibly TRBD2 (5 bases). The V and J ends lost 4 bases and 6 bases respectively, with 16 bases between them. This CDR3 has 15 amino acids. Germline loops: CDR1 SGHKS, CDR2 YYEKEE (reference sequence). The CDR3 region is CASSPRFEEAGELFF. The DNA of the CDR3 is TGTGCCAGCAGCCCAAGGTTTGAGGAGGCCGGGGAGCTGTTTTTT.

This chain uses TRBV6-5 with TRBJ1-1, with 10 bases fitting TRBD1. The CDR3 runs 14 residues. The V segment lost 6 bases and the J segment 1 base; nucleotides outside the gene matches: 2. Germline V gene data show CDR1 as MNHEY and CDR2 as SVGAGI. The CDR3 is CASSRDRGNTEAFF. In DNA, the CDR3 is TGTGCCAGCAGCCGGGACAGGGGGAACACTGAAGCTTTCTTT.

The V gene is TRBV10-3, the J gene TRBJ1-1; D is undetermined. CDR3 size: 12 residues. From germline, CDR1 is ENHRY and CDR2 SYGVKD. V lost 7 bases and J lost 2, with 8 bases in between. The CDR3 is CAINEGNTEAFF. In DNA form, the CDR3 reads TGTGCCATCAACGAGGGAAACACTGAAGCTTTCTTT.

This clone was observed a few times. This chain's CDR3 is CASRSGTGSVYQPQHF. For the CDR3, the DNA is TGTGCCAGCAGATCCGGGACAGGGAGCGTATATCAGCCCCAGCATTTT. The chain joins TRBV28 to TRBJ1-5; 9 nucleotides align to TRBD1. The CDR3 is 16 residues long. V shed 6 bases and J 5 bases; nucleotides not matched to a gene: 11. Germline lookup yields CDR1 MDHEN and CDR2 SYDVKM.

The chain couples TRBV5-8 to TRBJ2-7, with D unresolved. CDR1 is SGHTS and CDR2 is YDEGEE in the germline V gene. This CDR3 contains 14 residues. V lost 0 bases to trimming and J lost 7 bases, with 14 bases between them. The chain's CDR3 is CASSLAVTDLEQYF. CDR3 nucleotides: TGTGCCAGCAGCTTGGCCGTCACAGATTTAGAGCAGTACTTC.

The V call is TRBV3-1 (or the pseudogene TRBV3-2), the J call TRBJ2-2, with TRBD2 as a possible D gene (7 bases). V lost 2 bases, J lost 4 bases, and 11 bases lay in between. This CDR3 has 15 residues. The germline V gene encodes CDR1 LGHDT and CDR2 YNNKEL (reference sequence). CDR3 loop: CASSQSRGATGELFF. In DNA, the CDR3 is TGTGCCAGCAGCCAATCTCGGGGGGCCACCGGGGAGCTGTTTTTT.

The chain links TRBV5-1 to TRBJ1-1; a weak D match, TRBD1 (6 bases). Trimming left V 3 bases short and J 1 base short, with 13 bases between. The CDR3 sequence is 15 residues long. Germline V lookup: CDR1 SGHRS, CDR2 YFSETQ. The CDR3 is CASSSGQLRNTEAFF. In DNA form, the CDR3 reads TGCGCCAGCAGCTCAGGACAGCTAAGGAACACTGAAGCTTTCTTT. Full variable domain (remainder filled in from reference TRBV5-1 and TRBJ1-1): KAGVTQTPRYLIKTRGQQVTLSCSPISGHRSVSWYQQTPGQGLQFLFEYFSETQRNKGNFPGRFSGRQFSNSRSEMNVSTLELGDSALYLCASSSGQLRNTEAFFGQGTRLTVV.

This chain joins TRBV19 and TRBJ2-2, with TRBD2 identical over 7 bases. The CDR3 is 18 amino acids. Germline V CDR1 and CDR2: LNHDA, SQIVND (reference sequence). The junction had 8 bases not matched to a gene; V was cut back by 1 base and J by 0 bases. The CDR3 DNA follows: TGTGCCAGTAGTATAGGACCCCCGGGGGGATCGAACACCGGGGAGCTGTTTTTT. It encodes CASSIGPPGGSNTGELFF.

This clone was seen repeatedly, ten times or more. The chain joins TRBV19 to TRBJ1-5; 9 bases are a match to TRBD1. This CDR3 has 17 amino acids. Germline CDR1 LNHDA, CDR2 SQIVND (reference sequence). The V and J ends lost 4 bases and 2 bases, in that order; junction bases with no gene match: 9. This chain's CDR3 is CASSTSGTGLRNQPQHF. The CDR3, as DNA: TGTGCCAGTAGTACGTCGGGGACAGGGCTACGCAATCAGCCCCAGCATTTT.

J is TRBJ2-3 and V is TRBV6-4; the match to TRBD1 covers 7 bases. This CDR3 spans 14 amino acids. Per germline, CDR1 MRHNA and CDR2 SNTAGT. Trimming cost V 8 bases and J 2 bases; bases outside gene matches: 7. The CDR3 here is CASSFQGDTDTQYF. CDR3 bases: TGTGCCAGCTCATTCCAGGGGGACACAGATACGCAGTATTTT.

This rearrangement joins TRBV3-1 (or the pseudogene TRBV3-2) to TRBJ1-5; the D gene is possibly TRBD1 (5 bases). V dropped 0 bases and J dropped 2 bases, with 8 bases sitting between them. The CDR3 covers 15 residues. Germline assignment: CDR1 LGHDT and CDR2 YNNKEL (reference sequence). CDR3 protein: CASSQDTGGNQPQHF. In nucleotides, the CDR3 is TGTGCCAGCAGCCAAGATACGGGGGGCAATCAGCCCCAGCATTTT.